A single sample gave rise to the 3 T cell receptor beta chains below, sequenced in a study of blood T cell repertoires in COVID-19. Assay: immunoSEQ multiplex PCR; the TCRdb copy retains only in-frame clones and omits some. The sample comprises roughly 160,000 clones, roughly 85% of which are singletons, and approximately 2% rests with the top ten. Sequencing was performed on peripheral blood. Source of these receptors: a woman of 80 years or more with acute or convalescent COVID-19.

V usage is TRBV5-5 and J usage is TRBJ2-5, with 7 positions matching TRBD1. There are 14 residues in the CDR3. The J segment lost 5 bases and the V segment lost 3 bases, leaving 7 bases of the junction unmatched. The germline V gene has CDR1 SGHKS and CDR2 YYEKEE (reference sequence). The CDR3 sequence is CASSSVTGMETQYF. In DNA, the CDR3 is TGTGCCAGCAGCTCCGTGACAGGGATGGAGACCCAGTACTTC.

J is TRBJ2-3 and V is TRBV19; D is uncertain. The germline V and J ends were trimmed by 6 bases and 7 bases, with 11 bases remaining between them. Germline-derived CDR1 and CDR2 are LNHDA and SQIVND (reference sequence). This CDR3 contains 12 residues. The CDR3 spells CASRAVGNTQYF. The CDR3 coding sequence is TGTGCCAGTAGGGCCGTTGGTAATACGCAGTATTTT.

The J gene is TRBJ1-4, the V gene TRBV9; 8 bases fit TRBD1. This CDR3 is 15 amino acids long. V was pared by 0 bases and J by 3 bases, with 1 base of the junction left unmatched. The V gene's germline CDR1 is SGDLS and CDR2 YYNGEE. The CDR3 DNA sequence: TGTGCCAGCAGCGTAGCAGGGGGCGCTAATGAAAAACTGTTTTTT. As protein: CASSVAGGANEKLFF.